The 21 T cell receptor beta chains below were found in one sample sequenced in a study of OX40 agonist ivuxolimab in advanced cancers. Generated by immunoSEQ multiplex PCR, the TCRdb table keeps only in-frame clones and is missing some. The sample has 35,000 to 40,000 clones, 88% seen once. Sequenced here: CD4+ or CD8+ T cells sorted from blood, sampled in a trial of the OX40 agonist ivuxolimab. The receptors derive from an adult with an advanced solid tumor such as melanoma, head and neck, liver or kidney cancer.

The chain uses TRBV27 and TRBJ2-2; D unclear. CDR3 length: 15 amino acids. Germline lookup yields CDR1 MNHEY and CDR2 SMNVEV (reference sequence). The ends were cut back, 2 bases at V and 3 bases at J, with 10 bases in the middle. In nucleotides, the CDR3 is TGTGCCAGCAGTTTAGCTGGCCTACACACCGGGGAGCTGTTTTTT. This encodes CASSLAGLHTGELFF.

The chain carries TRBV5-4 and TRBJ2-7, with D tentatively TRBD1 or TRBD2 (6 bases each). Trimming left V 2 bases short and J 9 bases short, with 15 bases between. The CDR3 contains 13 residues. Germline V gene lookup returns CDR1 SGHNT and CDR2 YYREEE (reference sequence). This CDR3 is CASSLRGEEGQYF. CDR3 nucleotides: TGTGCCAGCAGCTTAAGGGGGGAGGAGGGGCAGTACTTC. Combining the CDR3 with reference TRBV5-4 and TRBJ2-7 gives the whole variable domain ETGVTQSPTHLIKTRGQQVTLRCSSQSGHNTVSWYQQALGQGPQFIFQYYREEENGRGNFPPRFSGLQFPNYSSELNVNALELDDSALYLCASSLRGEEGQYFGPGTRLTVT.

The J gene is TRBJ1-1, the V gene TRBV9, with D perhaps TRBD1 (6 bases). CDR1 SGDLS and CDR2 YYNGEE come from the germline V gene. This CDR3 spans 15 amino acids. V was shortened by 4 bases and J by 6 bases, with 19 bases between the two germline ends. The CDR3 loop reads CASSTTGYGIPEAFF. For the CDR3, the DNA is TGTGCCAGCAGCACAACAGGGTATGGAATACCTGAAGCTTTCTTT.

The chain carries TRBV19 and TRBJ2-5; 11 nucleotides agree with TRBD2. From germline, CDR1 is LNHDA and CDR2 SQIVND (reference sequence). Trimming took 4 bases from V and 5 from J; bases not matched to a gene: 0. The CDR3 runs 13 residues. CDR3 loop: CASSTSGRETQYF. Written as DNA, the CDR3 is TGTGCCAGTAGTACTAGCGGGAGGGAGACCCAGTACTTC.

This chain connects TRBV28 to TRBJ1-2; D is unclear. The CDR3 runs to 13 residues. Deletions cut 4 bases from V and 6 bases from J, with 12 bases between. The V gene's germline CDR1 is MDHEN and CDR2 SYDVKM. CDR3 nucleotides: TGTGCCAGCAGTTCCAACGTTGGTGATGGCTACACCTTC. The encoded protein is CASSSNVGDGYTF.

The J gene is TRBJ1-6, the V gene TRBV7-6, with D hard to call. The germline CDR1 and CDR2 sequences are SGHVS and FNYEAQ. V was clipped by 5 bases and J by 3 bases, with 14 bases between them. There are 16 residues in the CDR3. The DNA for the CDR3 is TGTGCCAGCAGCCTCGCTGAGTCAGGCTATAATTCACCCCTCCACTTT. Residues: CASSLAESGYNSPLHF.

This clone was counted once. The V and J genes are TRBV11-3 and TRBJ2-7, with 11 bases identical to TRBD2. V lost 6 bases, J lost 1 base, and 2 bases stayed unmatched. The CDR3 is 14 amino acids. In germline, CDR1 is SGHNT, CDR2 YENEEA. CDR3 protein: CASSWTSGSYEQYF. CDR3 DNA: TGTGCCAGCAGTTGGACTAGCGGGTCCTACGAGCAGTACTTC.

The chain links TRBV18 to TRBJ2-7, with 7 positions matching TRBD1. CDR3 length: 14 residues. Germline trimming cut 3 bases from V and 3 bases from J; bases unmatched to any gene: 5. The germline CDR1 and CDR2 sequences are KGHSH and LQKENI. The DNA of the CDR3 is TGTGCCAGCTCACCGACAGGGATCGTCTACGAGCAGTACTTC. It is translated as CASSPTGIVYEQYF.

V gene TRBV28 combines with J gene TRBJ2-7; D is possibly TRBD2 (6 bases). The CDR3 loop spans 15 amino acids. Germline CDR1 MDHEN, CDR2 SYDVKM. Between the trimmed V and J ends, which lost 3 bases and 2 bases, there was a span of 14 bases. The CDR3 nucleotides are TGTGCCAGCAGTTTGGTGTTCGGGACTCCCTACGAGCAGTACTTC. Translated, it gives CASSLVFGTPYEQYF.

This clone showed up just a few times. The chain recombines TRBV28 with TRBJ2-5; 9 bases match TRBD2. CDR3 length equals 15 residues. The germline CDR1 and CDR2 sequences are MDHEN and SYDVKM. Trimming removed 4 bases from V and 2 bases from J; junction bases left unmatched: 5. CDR3: CASSWTLAGQETQYF. In DNA form, the CDR3 reads TGTGCCAGCAGTTGGACTCTAGCGGGACAAGAGACCCAGTACTTC.

V usage is TRBV5-1 and J usage is TRBJ2-3, with TRBD2 as a possible D gene (6 bases). The length of the CDR3 is 17 residues. Germline values: CDR1 SGHRS, CDR2 YFSETQ. Trimming pared 0 bases from V and 0 bases from J, leaving 14 bases between. The CDR3 reads CASSLAALAQSTDTQYF. CDR3 DNA: TGCGCCAGCAGCTTGGCGGCGCTAGCGCAAAGCACAGATACGCAGTATTTT.

Concerning this clone itself: Other nucleotide sequences in the sample specify the same CDR3. The V gene is TRBV27, the J gene TRBJ2-1; 12 bases line up with TRBD2. This CDR3 region has 14 residues. From germline, CDR1 is MNHEY and CDR2 SMNVEV (reference sequence). V shed 8 bases and J 3 bases; nucleotides not matched to a gene: 2. The CDR3 here is CASQLAGGYNEQFF. Written as DNA, the CDR3 is TGTGCCAGCCAACTAGCGGGGGGCTACAATGAGCAGTTCTTC.

The V and J genes are TRBV27 and TRBJ2-5; 13 bases are a match to TRBD2. The length of the CDR3 is 17 residues. V trimming: 5 bases; J trimming: 4 bases; junction bases outside the gene matches: 10. Germline CDR1 is MNHEY and CDR2 is SMNVEV (reference sequence). CDR3 in DNA: TGTGCCAGCAGTCCACTCGGACTAGCGGGAGTGGGAGAGACCCAGTACTTC. It yields the protein CASSPLGLAGVGETQYF.

V and J are TRBV6-5 and TRBJ1-2, with 7 bases that match TRBD1. Germline trimming cut 5 bases from V and 3 bases from J; bases unmatched to any gene: 9. CDR1 and CDR2 (germline): MNHEY, SVGAGI. The CDR3 consists of 15 residues. The CDR3 loop reads CASSRQGSGYYGYTF. The CDR3, as DNA: TGTGCCAGCAGTCGACAGGGATCAGGTTACTATGGCTACACCTTC.

This clone appeared a single time. This chain connects TRBV27 to TRBJ1-2; 7 bases map to TRBD1. The CDR3 length is 17 residues. V was pared by 5 bases and J by 0 bases, with 12 bases of the junction left unmatched. Per germline, CDR1 MNHEY and CDR2 SMNVEV (reference sequence). The CDR3 loop reads CASSLEYRGPSNYGYTF. The DNA for the CDR3 is TGTGCCAGCAGTCTGGAGTACAGGGGACCATCTAACTATGGCTACACCTTC.

This chain uses TRBV27 with TRBJ1-6, with D possibly TRBD1 on 5 matching bases. This CDR3 spans 14 amino acids. Germline lookup yields CDR1 MNHEY and CDR2 SMNVEV (reference sequence). Trimming shortened V by 7 bases and J by 7 bases, and 14 bases separated the two germline ends. DNA of the CDR3: TGTGCCAGCACTTACGGGGGAGGAAATTCACCCCTCCACTTT. Protein: CASTYGGGNSPLHF.

The V gene is TRBV5-7, the J gene TRBJ1-1, with D tentatively TRBD1 (5 bases). TRBV5-7 is marked as an open reading frame, function uncertain. Trimming took off 1 base at V and 4 bases at J, with 5 bases between the two ends. This CDR3 spans 12 amino acids. CDR3 sequence: CASSLRGTEAFF. Written as DNA, the CDR3 is TGTGCCAGCAGCTTGAGGGGCACTGAAGCTTTCTTT.

The V gene is TRBV14, the J gene TRBJ2-1, with a tentative D call TRBD2 (6 bases). Germline V gene sequence: CDR1 SGHDN, CDR2 FVKESK. The ends were cut back, 0 bases at V and 0 bases at J, with 12 bases in the middle. The CDR3 length is 17 residues. The CDR3 loop is CASSQDQTTSSYNEQFF. CDR3 in DNA: TGTGCCAGCAGCCAAGATCAGACGACTAGCTCCTACAATGAGCAGTTCTTC. The complete variable domain, with remaining parts taken from reference TRBV14 and TRBJ2-1, reads EAGVTQFPSHSVIEKGQTVTLRCDPISGHDNLYWYRRVMGKEIKFLLHFVKESKQDESGMPNNRFLAERTGGTYSTLKVQPAELEDSGVYFCASSQDQTTSSYNEQFFGPGTRLTVL.

V gene TRBV27 combines with J gene TRBJ2-2; unclear D gene. Germline V gives CDR1 MNHEY, CDR2 SMNVEV (reference sequence). The CDR3 spans 14 residues. Trimming cost V 4 bases and J 5 bases, with 11 bases left between them. CDR3 protein: CASSSDLGTGELFF. For the CDR3, the DNA is TGTGCCAGCAGTTCCGACCTAGGGACCGGGGAGCTGTTTTTT.

The table lists this clone with a count of one. The chain recombines TRBV4-1 with TRBJ2-7; no reliable D call. The CDR3 covers 14 residues. Germline-derived CDR1 and CDR2 are MGHRA and YSYEKL. Trimming left V 1 base short and J 2 bases short, with 9 bases between. The CDR3 DNA reads as TGCGCCAGCAGCCAAGTTGTCAAGGCCTACGAGCAGTACTTC. It is translated as CASSQVVKAYEQYF.

The rearrangement joins TRBV28 to TRBJ1-3, with 8 bases fitting TRBD1. This CDR3 spans 15 amino acids. The V gene end was trimmed by 5 bases and the J gene end by 3 bases; junction bases not matched to a gene: 6. The germline CDR1 and CDR2 sequences are MDHEN and SYDVKM. This CDR3 is CASSPYRGGGNTIYF. The CDR3, as DNA: TGTGCCAGCAGTCCCTACAGGGGGGGTGGAAACACCATATATTTT.